The 20 T cell receptor beta chains presented below share a single source sample, sequenced in a study of T cells in Graves' hyperthyroidism and ophthalmopathy. Amplified TCR beta CDR3 regions came from RNA transcripts. During a first-round RT-PCR of the TCR CDR3, the HTBI primer set was used. One entry per CDR3 protein, called by TCRdb with MiXCR from the multiplex PCR reads. This sample has 490,000 or so distinct CDR3 sequences, with approximately 23% found just once. Material for sequencing was blood. These receptors originate from a woman in her seventies with Graves' ophthalmopathy.

This clonotype showed up just a few times. This chain uses TRBV29-1 with TRBJ1-1; D not resolved. Germline V gene sequence: CDR1 SQVTM, CDR2 ANQGSEA. Trimming removed 4 bases at V and 11 bases at J, with 11 bases between. This CDR3 is 10 amino acids long. CDR3 sequence: CSVGAQGAFF. In nucleotides, the CDR3 is TGCAGCGTTGGAGCCCAAGGGGCTTTCTTT.

The chain couples TRBV19 to TRBJ2-5, with D perhaps TRBD1 or TRBD2 (6 bases each). V was clipped by 4 bases and J by 5 bases, with 17 bases between them. CDR1 is LNHDA and CDR2 is SQIVND in the germline V gene (reference sequence). The CDR3 runs to 15 residues. The CDR3 coding sequence is TGTGCCAGTAGTACGCCTTCGGGGGCCGTGGAGACCCAGTACTTC. It translates to CASSTPSGAVETQYF.

This sequence joins TRBV29-1 and TRBJ2-7; 14 bases line up with TRBD2. V trimming: 8 bases; J trimming: 2 bases; junction bases outside the gene matches: 11. Germline assignment: CDR1 SQVTM and CDR2 ANQGSEA. The CDR3 is 16 amino acids. The CDR3, as DNA: TGCAGCTCGGGACTAGCGGGAGTGGGAGCTCCCTACGAGCAGTACTTC. Amino acids: CSSGLAGVGAPYEQYF.

The chain combines TRBV9 with TRBJ2-7; 7 nucleotides match TRBD1. Germline CDR1 and CDR2: SGDLS and YYNGEE. Losses at the gene ends were 4 bases for V and 2 bases for J; bases not matched to a gene: 9. The CDR3 consists of 15 residues. In DNA, the CDR3 is TGTGCCAGCAGCCCCCGGACAGGTAATCCCTACGAGCAGTACTTC. Its translation: CASSPRTGNPYEQYF.

The chain is built from TRBV5-1 and TRBJ1-4, with TRBD1 identical over 9 bases. Germline assignment: CDR1 SGHRS and CDR2 YFSETQ. The CDR3 extends over 16 amino acids. V lost 2 bases and J lost 4; bases outside the gene matches: 6. Here the CDR3 reads CASSFLQGARNEKLFF. CDR3 nucleotide sequence: TGCGCCAGCAGCTTCTTACAGGGGGCGCGTAATGAAAAACTGTTTTTT. Looking up the rest from reference TRBV5-1 and TRBJ1-4 gives the full variable domain: KAGVTQTPRYLIKTRGQQVTLSCSPISGHRSVSWYQQTPGQGLQFLFEYFSETQRNKGNFPGRFSGRQFSNSRSEMNVSTLELGDSALYLCASSFLQGARNEKLFFGSGTQLSVL.

This clonotype was counted at least ten times. The gene calls are TRBV5-1 and TRBJ2-7, with 12 bases lining up with TRBD1. This CDR3 contains 15 residues. The junction had 5 bases not matched to a gene; V was cut back by 3 bases and J by 4 bases. From germline, CDR1 is SGHRS and CDR2 YFSETQ. CDR3 sequence (DNA): TGCGCCAGCAGCTACGGGACAGGGGGCCAATACGAGCAGTACTTC. This sequence encodes CASSYGTGGQYEQYF. Supplemented by reference TRBV5-1 and TRBJ2-7, the full variable domain reads KAGVTQTPRYLIKTRGQQVTLSCSPISGHRSVSWYQQTPGQGLQFLFEYFSETQRNKGNFPGRFSGRQFSNSRSEMNVSTLELGDSALYLCASSYGTGGQYEQYFGPGTRLTVT.

This clonotype was counted at least ten times. This chain joins TRBV7-2 and TRBJ2-3; perhaps TRBD2 as D (6 bases). V lost 5 bases, J lost 6 bases, and 18 bases lay in between. The germline V gene encodes CDR1 SGHTA and CDR2 FQGNSA. This CDR3 has 15 residues. CDR3 in DNA: TGTGCCAGCAGCAGCCCCGGGGGACCACACGATACGCAGTATTTT. Residues: CASSSPGGPHDTQYF.

This clonotype came up a few times. The chain uses TRBV6-2 or TRBV6-3 and TRBJ2-1; a weak D match, TRBD2 (5 bases). Germline-derived CDR1 and CDR2 are MNHEY and SVGEGT. Trimming cost V 2 bases and J 2 bases, with 7 bases left between them. The CDR3 length is 14 residues. The CDR3 nucleotides are TGTGCCAGCAGTTACGGGAGCCCCTACAATGAGCAGTTCTTC. It codes for CASSYGSPYNEQFF.

This clonotype was picked up a small number of times. The chain has TRBV2 and TRBJ1-5; D gene ambiguous. The CDR3 is 12 amino acids. Trimming cost V 10 bases and J 4 bases, with 11 bases left between them. Looked up from germline, CDR1 is SNHLY and CDR2 is FYNNEI. The CDR3 here is CATSKENQPQHF. The CDR3, as DNA: TGTGCCACCTCAAAGGAAAATCAGCCCCAGCATTTT. The complete variable domain, with remaining parts taken from reference TRBV2 and TRBJ1-5, reads EPEVTQTPSHQVTQMGQEVILRCVPISNHLYFYWYRQILGQKVEFLVSFYNNEISEKSEIFDDQFSVERPDGSNFTLKIRSTKLEDSAMYFCATSKENQPQHFGDGTRLSIL.

V gene TRBV9 combines with J gene TRBJ2-2; a weak D match, TRBD1 (5 bases). Trimming cost V 4 bases and J 0 bases, with 16 bases left between them. The length of the CDR3 is 17 residues. From germline, CDR1 is SGDLS and CDR2 YYNGEE. The CDR3 here is CASSQTSRGTNTGELFF. CDR3 coding DNA: TGTGCCAGCAGCCAGACCTCTAGGGGTACGAACACCGGGGAGCTGTTTTTT.

Regarding this clonotype: The CDR3 end shows no conserved phenylalanine or tryptophan, and so a read error is likely. The J gene is TRBJ2-1, the V gene TRBV2, with TRBD1 matching 9 bases. The CDR3 consists of 16 residues. From germline, CDR1 is SNHLY and CDR2 FYNNEI. The V segment lost 6 bases and the J segment 4 bases; nucleotides outside the gene matches: 10. CDR3 region: CASRENTGGNYNEQFL. In nucleotides, the CDR3 is TGTGCCAGCAGGGAAAACACAGGGGGCAATTACAATGAGCAGTTCCTC.

This clonotype was seen a handful of times. The gene calls are TRBV9 and TRBJ2-1, with D perhaps TRBD2 (5 bases). Between the trimmed V and J ends, which lost 0 bases and 11 bases, there was a span of 12 bases. This CDR3 is 13 amino acids long. Germline V gene sequence: CDR1 SGDLS, CDR2 YYNGEE. The CDR3 spells CASSVDLSGKQFF. CDR3 in DNA: TGTGCCAGCAGCGTAGACCTCTCGGGGAAGCAGTTCTTC.

The rearrangement links TRBV24-1 to TRBJ2-3; weak D call: TRBD2 (6 bases). Trimming removed 4 bases from V and 2 bases from J, with 15 bases in between. Germline V gene lookup returns CDR1 KGHDR and CDR2 SFDVKD. The CDR3 contains 16 residues. The CDR3 nucleotides read TGTGCCACCAGTGACTTAACGGGGGTTAACACAGATACGCAGTATTTT. It translates to CATSDLTGVNTDTQYF.

The gene calls are TRBV28 and TRBJ2-2, with a weak D call TRBD2 (6 bases). Germline V gives CDR1 MDHEN, CDR2 SYDVKM. The CDR3 is 14 amino acids. The ends were cut back, 5 bases at V and 1 base at J, with 8 bases in the middle. CDR3 coding DNA: TGTGCCAGCAGTGGGGGGATGAACACCGGGGAGCTGTTTTTT. It is translated as CASSGGMNTGELFF.

This clonotype was found many times. The V and J genes are TRBV7-2 and TRBJ2-7; D gene ambiguous. The CDR3 extends over 13 amino acids. V dropped 5 bases and J dropped 4 bases, with 12 bases sitting between them. CDR1 is SGHTA, CDR2 FQGNSA, per germline. In DNA, the CDR3 is TGTGCCAGCAGCCCTCTGGCCGATTACGAGCAGTACTTC. This gives the protein CASSPLADYEQYF. Based on the CDR3 plus reference TRBV7-2 and TRBJ2-7, the full variable domain is GAGVSQSPSNKVTEKGKDVELRCDPISGHTALYWYRQSLGQGLEFLIYFQGNSAPDKSGLPSDRFSAERTGGSVSTLTIQRTQQEDSAVYLCASSPLADYEQYFGPGTRLTVT.

This clonotype has more than one count but fewer than ten. CDR3 sequence: CASFPGSSYNEQFF. DNA for the CDR3: TGCGCCAGCTTCCCAGGGAGCTCCTACAATGAGCAGTTCTTC. This rearrangement joins TRBV5-1 to TRBJ2-1; possibly TRBD1 or TRBD2 for D (5 bases each). The V end lost 7 bases, the J end lost 0 bases, and 11 bases lay between the germline ends. The CDR3 sequence is 14 residues long. Germline lookup yields CDR1 SGHRS and CDR2 YFSETQ.

This clonotype was counted between two and nine times. The chain has TRBV7-8 and TRBJ1-2; D is unresolved. The CDR3 length is 12 residues. Germline V gene lookup returns CDR1 SGHVS and CDR2 FQNEAQ. Trimming stripped 6 bases from V and 8 bases from J, with 13 bases between. The CDR3 here is CASSYGLGGYTF. CDR3 in DNA: TGTGCCAGCAGTTATGGCCTGGGCGGCTACACCTTC.

This clonotype was recorded many times. This chain joins TRBV30 and TRBJ1-2; D unclear. With 3 bases removed from V and 5 bases from J, the gap between germline ends came to 7 bases. Germline loops: CDR1 GTSNPN, CDR2 SVGIG (reference sequence). The CDR3 is 11 residues long. For the CDR3, the DNA is TGTGCCTGGAGCAACCTATATGGCTACACCTTC. This encodes CAWSNLYGYTF.

This clonotype was counted only a few times. V gene TRBV12-3 or TRBV12-4 combines with J gene TRBJ1-3; unclear D gene. The CDR3 spans 13 residues. Trimming removed 9 bases from V and 0 bases from J, with 9 bases in between. The CDR3 DNA is TGTGCCAGTGGGGAGAGCTCTGGAAACACCATATATTTT. This sequence encodes CASGESSGNTIYF.

Ten or more counts support this clonotype. The chain employs TRBV28 and TRBJ2-5, with TRBD1 matching over 7 bases. With 3 bases clipped from V and 5 bases from J, the junction kept 18 bases outside the gene matches. The CDR3 loop spans 18 amino acids. CDR1 is MDHEN and CDR2 is SYDVKM in the germline V gene. CDR3: CASSFQLDQGVSRETQYF. The CDR3 DNA reads TGTGCCAGCAGTTTCCAGCTGGATCAGGGGGTATCTAGGGAGACCCAGTACTTC.